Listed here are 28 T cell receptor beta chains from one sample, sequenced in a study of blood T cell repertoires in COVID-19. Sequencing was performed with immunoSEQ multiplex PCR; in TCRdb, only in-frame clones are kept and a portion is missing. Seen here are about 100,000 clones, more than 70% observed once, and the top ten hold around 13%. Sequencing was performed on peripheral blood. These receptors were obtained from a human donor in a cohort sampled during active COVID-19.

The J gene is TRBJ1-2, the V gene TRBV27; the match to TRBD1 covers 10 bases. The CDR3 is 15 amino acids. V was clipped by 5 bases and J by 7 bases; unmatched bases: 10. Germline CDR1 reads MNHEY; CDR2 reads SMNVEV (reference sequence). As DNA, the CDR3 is TGTGCCAGCAGTCCACAAACCGGGACAGGGGCTGGCTACACCTTC. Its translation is CASSPQTGTGAGYTF.

DNA for the CDR3: TGTGCCAGCAGCTTGTGGGACACTCCCCGGGTCGAGCAGTACTTC. It is translated as CASSLWDTPRVEQYF. The J gene is TRBJ2-7, the V gene TRBV5-6; possibly TRBD1 for D (6 bases). This CDR3 contains 15 residues. V gave up 1 base and J gave up 6 bases, with 17 bases separating them. The germline CDR1 and CDR2 sequences are SGHDT and YYEEEE.

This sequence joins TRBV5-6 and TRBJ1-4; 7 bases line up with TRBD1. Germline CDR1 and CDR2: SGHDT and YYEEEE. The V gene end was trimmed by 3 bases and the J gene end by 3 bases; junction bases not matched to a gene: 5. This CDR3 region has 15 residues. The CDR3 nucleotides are TGTGCCAGCAGCTACACAGGGGCGCCTAATGAAAAACTGTTTTTT. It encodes CASSYTGAPNEKLFF.

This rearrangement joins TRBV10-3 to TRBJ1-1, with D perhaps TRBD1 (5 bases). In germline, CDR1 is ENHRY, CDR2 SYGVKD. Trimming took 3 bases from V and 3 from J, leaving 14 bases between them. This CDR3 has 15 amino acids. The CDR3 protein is CAISEFGGYDTEAFF. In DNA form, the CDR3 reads TGTGCCATCAGTGAATTCGGGGGTTATGACACTGAAGCTTTCTTT.

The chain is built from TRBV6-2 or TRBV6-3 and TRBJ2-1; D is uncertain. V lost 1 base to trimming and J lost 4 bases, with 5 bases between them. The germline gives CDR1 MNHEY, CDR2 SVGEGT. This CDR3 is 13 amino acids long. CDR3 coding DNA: TGTGCCAGCAGTTACTACAGTTACAATGAGCAGTTCTTC. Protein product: CASSYYSYNEQFF.

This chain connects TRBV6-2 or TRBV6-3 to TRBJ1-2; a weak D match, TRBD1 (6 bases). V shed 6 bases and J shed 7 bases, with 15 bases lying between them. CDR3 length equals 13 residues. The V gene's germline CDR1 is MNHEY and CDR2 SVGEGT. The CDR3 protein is CASSSTGQRGYTF. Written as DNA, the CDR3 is TGTGCCAGCAGCTCGACGGGACAACGTGGCTACACCTTC.

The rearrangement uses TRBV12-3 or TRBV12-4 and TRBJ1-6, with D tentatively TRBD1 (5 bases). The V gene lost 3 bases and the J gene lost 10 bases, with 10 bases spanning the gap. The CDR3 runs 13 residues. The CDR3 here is CASSFQGISPLHF. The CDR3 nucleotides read TGTGCCAGCAGTTTCCAGGGAATCTCACCCCTCCACTTT.

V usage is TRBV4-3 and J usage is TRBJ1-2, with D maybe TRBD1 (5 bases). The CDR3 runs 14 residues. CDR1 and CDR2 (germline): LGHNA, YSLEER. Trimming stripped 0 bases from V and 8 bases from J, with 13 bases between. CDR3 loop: CASSQEGGWKGYTF. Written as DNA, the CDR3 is TGCGCCAGCAGCCAAGAGGGGGGATGGAAAGGCTACACCTTC.

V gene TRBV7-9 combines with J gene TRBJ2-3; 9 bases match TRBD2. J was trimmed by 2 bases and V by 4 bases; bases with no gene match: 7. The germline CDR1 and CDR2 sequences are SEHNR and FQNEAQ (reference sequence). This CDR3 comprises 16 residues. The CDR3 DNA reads TGTGCCAGCAGCTCACCTGGCGGGGGGGTCACAGATACGCAGTATTTT. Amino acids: CASSSPGGGVTDTQYF.

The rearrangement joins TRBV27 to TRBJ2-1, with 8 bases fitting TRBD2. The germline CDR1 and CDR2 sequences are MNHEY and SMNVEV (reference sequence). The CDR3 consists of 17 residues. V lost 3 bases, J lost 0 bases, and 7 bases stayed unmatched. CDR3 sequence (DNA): TGTGCCAGCAGTTTTGGTAGCGGGACCAGCTCCTACAATGAGCAGTTCTTC. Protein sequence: CASSFGSGTSSYNEQFF.

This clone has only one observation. CDR3 loop: CASSLGLAHTDTQYF. The CDR3 DNA is TGTGCCAGCAGCTTAGGGCTAGCGCATACAGATACGCAGTATTTT. The V and J genes are TRBV7-2 and TRBJ2-3; D possibly corresponds to TRBD2 (6 bases). The germline V and J ends were trimmed by 1 base and 3 bases, with 11 bases remaining between them. Germline V CDR1 and CDR2: SGHTA, FQGNSA. This CDR3 contains 15 residues.

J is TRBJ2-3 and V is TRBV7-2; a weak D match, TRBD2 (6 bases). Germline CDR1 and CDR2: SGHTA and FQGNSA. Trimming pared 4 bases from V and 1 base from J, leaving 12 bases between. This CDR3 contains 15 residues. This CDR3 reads CASSSVAGRTDTQYF. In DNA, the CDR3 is TGTGCCAGCAGCTCCGTTGCGGGGCGCACAGATACGCAGTATTTT.

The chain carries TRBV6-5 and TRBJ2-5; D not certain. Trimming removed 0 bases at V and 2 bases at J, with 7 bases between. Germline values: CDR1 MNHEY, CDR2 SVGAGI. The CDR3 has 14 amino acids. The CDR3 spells CASSYSWAQETQYF. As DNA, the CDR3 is TGTGCCAGCAGTTACTCTTGGGCTCAAGAGACCCAGTACTTC.

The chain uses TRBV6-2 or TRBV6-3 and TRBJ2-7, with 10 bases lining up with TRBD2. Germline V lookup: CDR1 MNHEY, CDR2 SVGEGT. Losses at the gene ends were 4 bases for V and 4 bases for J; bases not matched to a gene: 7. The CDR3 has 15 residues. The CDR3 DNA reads TGTGCCAGCAGTTCCCCTAGCGGGAGTCGGTACGAGCAGTACTTC. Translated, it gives CASSSPSGSRYEQYF.

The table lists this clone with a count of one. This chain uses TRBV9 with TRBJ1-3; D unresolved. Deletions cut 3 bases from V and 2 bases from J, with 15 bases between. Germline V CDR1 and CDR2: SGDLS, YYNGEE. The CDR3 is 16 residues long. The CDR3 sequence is CASSARAPGTGNTIYF. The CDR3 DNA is TGTGCCAGCAGCGCCCGGGCCCCGGGAACTGGAAACACCATATATTTT.

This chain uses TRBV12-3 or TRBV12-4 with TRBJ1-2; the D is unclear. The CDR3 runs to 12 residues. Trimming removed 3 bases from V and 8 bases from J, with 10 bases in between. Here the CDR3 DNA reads TGTGCCAGCAGTTTGGGAGGGTGGGGCTACACCTTC. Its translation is CASSLGGWGYTF.

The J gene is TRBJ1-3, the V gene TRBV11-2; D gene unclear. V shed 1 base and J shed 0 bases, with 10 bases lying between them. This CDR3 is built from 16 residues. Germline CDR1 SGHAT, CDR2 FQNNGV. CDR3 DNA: TGTGCCAGCAGCTTAGGTCCCTCCGGCTCTGGAAACACCATATATTTT. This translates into CASSLGPSGSGNTIYF.

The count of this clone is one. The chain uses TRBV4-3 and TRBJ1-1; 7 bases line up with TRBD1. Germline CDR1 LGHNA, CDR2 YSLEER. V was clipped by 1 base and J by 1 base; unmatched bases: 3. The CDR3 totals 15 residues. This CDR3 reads CASSQARDRNTEAFF. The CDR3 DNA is TGCGCCAGCAGCCAAGCCCGGGACAGGAACACTGAAGCTTTCTTT.

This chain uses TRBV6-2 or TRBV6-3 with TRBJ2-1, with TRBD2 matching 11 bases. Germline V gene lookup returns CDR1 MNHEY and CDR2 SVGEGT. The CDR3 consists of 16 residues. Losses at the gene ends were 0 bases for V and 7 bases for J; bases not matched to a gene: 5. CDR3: CASSYSRLAGRNEQFF. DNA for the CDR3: TGTGCCAGCAGTTACTCCAGACTAGCGGGACGGAATGAGCAGTTCTTC.

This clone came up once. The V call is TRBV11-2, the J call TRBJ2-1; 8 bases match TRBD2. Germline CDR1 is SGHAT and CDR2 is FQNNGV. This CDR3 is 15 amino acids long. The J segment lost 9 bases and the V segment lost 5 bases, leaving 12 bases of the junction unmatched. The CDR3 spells CASSPLGLVVSEQFF. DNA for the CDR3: TGTGCCAGCAGCCCACTGGGACTAGTCGTGAGTGAGCAGTTCTTC.

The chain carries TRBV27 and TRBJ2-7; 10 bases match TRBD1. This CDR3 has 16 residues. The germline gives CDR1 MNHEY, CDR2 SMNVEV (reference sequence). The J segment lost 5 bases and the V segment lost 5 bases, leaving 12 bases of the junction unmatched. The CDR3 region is CASSLGPGQGRDEQYF. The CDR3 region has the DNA TGTGCCAGCAGTCTGGGACCGGGACAGGGGAGAGACGAGCAGTACTTC.

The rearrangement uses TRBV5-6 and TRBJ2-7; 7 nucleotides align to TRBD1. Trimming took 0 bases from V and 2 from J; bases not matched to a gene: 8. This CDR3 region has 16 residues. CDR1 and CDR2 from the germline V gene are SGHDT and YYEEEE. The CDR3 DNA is TGTGCCAGCAGCTTGGACGGACAGGACCGCCCCTACGAGCAGTACTTC. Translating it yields CASSLDGQDRPYEQYF.

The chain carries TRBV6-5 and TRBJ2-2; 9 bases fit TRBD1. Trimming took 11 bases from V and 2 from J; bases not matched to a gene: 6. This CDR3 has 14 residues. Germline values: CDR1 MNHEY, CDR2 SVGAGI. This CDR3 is CAAWDRVNTGELFF. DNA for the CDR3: TGTGCCGCGTGGGACAGGGTAAACACCGGGGAGCTGTTTTTT.

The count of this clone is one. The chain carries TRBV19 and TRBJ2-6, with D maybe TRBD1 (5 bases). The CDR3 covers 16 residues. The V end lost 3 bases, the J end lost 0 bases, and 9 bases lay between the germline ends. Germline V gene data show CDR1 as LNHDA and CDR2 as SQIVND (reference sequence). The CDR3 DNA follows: TGTGCCAGTAGTATTGCGGACATCTCTGGGGCCAACGTCCTGACTTTC. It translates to CASSIADISGANVLTF.

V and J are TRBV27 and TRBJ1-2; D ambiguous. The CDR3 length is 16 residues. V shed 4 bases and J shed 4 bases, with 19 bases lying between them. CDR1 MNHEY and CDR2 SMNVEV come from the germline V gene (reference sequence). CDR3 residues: CASSSEGPSVFYGYTF. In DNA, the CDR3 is TGTGCCAGCAGTTCAGAGGGCCCCTCCGTCTTCTATGGCTACACCTTC.

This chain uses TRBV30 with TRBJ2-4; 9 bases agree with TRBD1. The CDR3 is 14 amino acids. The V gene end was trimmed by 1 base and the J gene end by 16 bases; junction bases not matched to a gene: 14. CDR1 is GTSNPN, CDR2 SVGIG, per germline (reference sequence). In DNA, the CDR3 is TGTGCCTGGAGTGACAGGGGGCTAGCGGCATTGGAATACTTC. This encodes CAWSDRGLAALEYF.

The CDR3 DNA reads as TGTGCCAGCAGCCCTTGGGCTAGCGGGACCTACGAGCAGTACTTC. As protein: CASSPWASGTYEQYF. The chain couples TRBV7-8 to TRBJ2-7, with 9 bases aligning to TRBD2. The J segment lost 2 bases and the V segment lost 5 bases, leaving 7 bases of the junction unmatched. The CDR3 runs to 15 residues. Germline lookup yields CDR1 SGHVS and CDR2 FQNEAQ. Supplemented by reference TRBV7-8 and TRBJ2-7, the full variable domain reads GAGVSQSPRYKVAKRGQDVALRCDPISGHVSLFWYQQALGQGPEFLTYFQNEAQLDKSGLPSDRFFAERPEGSVSTLKIQRTQQEDSAVYLCASSPWASGTYEQYFGPGTRLTVT.

The chain's CDR3 is CASRSSGGNTGELFF. CDR3 in DNA: TGTGCCAGCCGGTCTAGCGGGGGGAACACCGGGGAGCTGTTTTTT. This chain uses TRBV2 with TRBJ2-2; 10 bases map to TRBD2. CDR1 SNHLY and CDR2 FYNNEI come from the germline V gene. CDR3 size: 15 residues. V dropped 8 bases and J dropped 1; count of bases not matched to a gene: 4.